Listed below are T cell receptor beta chains from one sample, sequenced in a study of blood T cell repertoires in COVID-19. Generated by immunoSEQ multiplex PCR, the TCRdb table keeps only in-frame clones and is missing some. The data hold a few hundred thousand clones, with about 85% observed a single time. The sequencing sample was made of peripheral blood. Receptors were obtained from a man younger than 30 with active or convalescent COVID-19. The CDR3 runs from the conserved cysteine through the conserved F or W. The order of the fields is CDR3 DNA, CDR3 protein, V gene, J gene, clone size, D gene. D genes are given only for firm matches. Not every row has a clone size; where given, it reads once, few, many or a size class.

TGTGCCAGCAGCTTCGTGACAGGGGGATATAGCAATCAGCCCCAGCATTTT	CASSFVTGGYSNQPQHF	TRBV7-9	TRBJ1-5	NA	TRBD1
TGCAGCGCTCCGGGACAGGGAGTCGGGACCCAGTACTTC	CSAPGQGVGTQYF	TRBV29-1	TRBJ2-5	NA	TRBD1
TGTGCCAGCCGACCGATGCAGGGCTTCTCACCCCTCCACTTT	CASRPMQGFSPLHF	TRBV27	TRBJ1-6	NA	NA
TGTGCCTGGAGTGTACTTGGGCTCGGCGATAATTCACCCCTCCACTTT	CAWSVLGLGDNSPLHF	TRBV30	TRBJ1-6	NA	NA
TGTGCCAGCAGCCCAGGTGGCGGGGCCACAGATACGCAGTATTTT	CASSPGGGATDTQYF	TRBV6-4	TRBJ2-3	NA	NA
TGCGCCAGCAGCTTGGCCCTGGGACAGGGAGAGCAGTACTTC	CASSLALGQGEQYF	TRBV5-1	TRBJ2-7	NA	TRBD1
TGTGCCTGGAGTGTACGTGGAGATCAGCCCCAGCATTTT	CAWSVRGDQPQHF	TRBV30	TRBJ1-5	NA	NA
TGTGCCAGCAGCCCCCCGGGACAGGGGAAGAACTATGGCTACACCTTC	CASSPPGQGKNYGYTF	TRBV7-7	TRBJ1-2	NA	TRBD1
TGTGCCAGCAGCTTTGGGACAGGGTTCTATGGCTACACCTTC	CASSFGTGFYGYTF	TRBV13	TRBJ1-2	NA	TRBD1
TGCGCCAGCAGCTGGACGGACAGGGAGGAGAGTGGCTACACCTTC	CASSWTDREESGYTF	TRBV5-1	TRBJ1-2	NA	TRBD1
TGTGCCAGCAGCTTATTATCCTCTGGAAACACCATATATTTT	CASSLLSSGNTIYF	TRBV7-9	TRBJ1-3	NA	NA
TGTGCCAGCAGCCGCTCCGGGACTAGAGGGAATGAGCAGTTCTTC	CASSRSGTRGNEQFF	TRBV5-4	TRBJ2-1	NA	TRBD2
TGTGCCAGCAGTTACCCGGGTTATGGCTACACCTTC	CASSYPGYGYTF	TRBV6-5	TRBJ1-2	NA	NA
TGTGCCAGCAGCTCAGGCCCCTCCCATGAAAAACTGTTTTTT	CASSSGPSHEKLFF	TRBV7-9	TRBJ1-4	few	NA
TGTGCCAGCAGCTTGGCTCTGAACAACAATGAGCAGTTCTTC	CASSLALNNNEQFF	TRBV5-4	TRBJ2-1	NA	NA
TGTGCCAGCAGTGGAGACAGGGACGGGACCGGGGAGCTGTTTTTT	CASSGDRDGTGELFF	TRBV2	TRBJ2-2	once	TRBD1
TGTGCCAGCTCACCTACAGGAGCACCCCTCCACTTT	CASSPTGAPLHF	TRBV18	TRBJ1-6	NA	NA
TGTGCCAGCAGCTTTGACAGGGTAACTGAAGCTTTCTTT	CASSFDRVTEAFF	TRBV7-9	TRBJ1-1	NA	TRBD1
TGTGCCGCCGGGACAGGGGTGAATCAGCCCCAGCATTTT	CAAGTGVNQPQHF	TRBV28	TRBJ1-5	NA	TRBD1
TGTGCCAGCAGTTACAGCGACAGGGGCGTCTATGGCTACACCTTC	CASSYSDRGVYGYTF	TRBV6-2/TRBV6-3	TRBJ1-2	NA	TRBD1
TGTGCCTTTAGCGGGGGCCCGACCTACGAGCAGTACTTC	CAFSGGPTYEQYF	TRBV30	TRBJ2-7	NA	TRBD2
TGTGCCAGTAGTAGTCGACAGGTTCAGTTCTTC	CASSSRQVQFF	TRBV19	TRBJ2-1	NA	NA
TGTGCCAGCAGCGTAGATTCCGGGAGCTCCTACAATGAGCAGTTCTTC	CASSVDSGSSYNEQFF	TRBV9	TRBJ2-1	NA	NA
TGTGCCAGCAGATACGGACTAGCGGGGGGCAGGAACACCGGGGAGCTGTTTTTT	CASRYGLAGGRNTGELFF	TRBV5-4	TRBJ2-2	NA	TRBD2
TGTGCCAGCAGCATCCCGTCCCATGAGGGTAATGGCTACACCTTC	CASSIPSHEGNGYTF	TRBV21-1	TRBJ1-2	NA	NA
TGTGCCAGCAGCCGCGACACCGAACCCCTCCACTTT	CASSRDTEPLHF	TRBV6-6	TRBJ1-6	NA	NA
TGCGCCAGCAGATTAGGACATCCGCCCTCCTACGAGCAGTACTTC	CASRLGHPPSYEQYF	TRBV10-1	TRBJ2-7	once	NA
TGTGCCTGGAGTCAGGGCGAGCAGTACTTC	CAWSQGEQYF	TRBV30	TRBJ2-7	NA	NA
TGTGCCAGCGTCCGGGACTCCTCCTACAATGAGCAGTTCTTC	CASVRDSSYNEQFF	TRBV6-5	TRBJ2-1	NA	NA
TGCAGCGCCTGGGGGCACTCACCCCGGAGCTCTGGAAACACCATATATTTT	CSAWGHSPRSSGNTIYF	TRBV29-1	TRBJ1-3	NA	NA